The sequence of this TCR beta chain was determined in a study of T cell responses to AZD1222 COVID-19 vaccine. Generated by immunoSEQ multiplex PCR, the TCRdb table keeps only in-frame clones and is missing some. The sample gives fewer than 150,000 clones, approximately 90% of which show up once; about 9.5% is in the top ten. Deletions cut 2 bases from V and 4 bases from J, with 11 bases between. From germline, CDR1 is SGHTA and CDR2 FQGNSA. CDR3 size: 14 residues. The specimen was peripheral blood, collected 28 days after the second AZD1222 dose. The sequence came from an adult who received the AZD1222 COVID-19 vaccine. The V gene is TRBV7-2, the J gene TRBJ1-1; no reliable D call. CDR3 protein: CASSLYTEGTEAFF. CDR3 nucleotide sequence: TGTGCCAGCAGCTTATACACCGAGGGCACTGAAGCTTTCTTT.